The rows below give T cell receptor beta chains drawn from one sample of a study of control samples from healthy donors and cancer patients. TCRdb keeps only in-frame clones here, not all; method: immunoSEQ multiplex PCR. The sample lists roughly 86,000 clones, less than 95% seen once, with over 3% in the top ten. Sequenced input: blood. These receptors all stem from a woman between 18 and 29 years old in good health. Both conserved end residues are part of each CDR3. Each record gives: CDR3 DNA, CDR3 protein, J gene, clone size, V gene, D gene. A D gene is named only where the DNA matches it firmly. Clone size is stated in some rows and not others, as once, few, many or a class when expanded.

TGCAGCGTTGAAGATCTTTTCGGACAGGGCAACTATGGCTACACCTTC	CSVEDLFGQGNYGYTF	TRBJ1-2	NA	TRBV29-1	TRBD1
TGTGCCAGCAGCTTTGGGTGGAACACTGAAGCTTTCTTT	CASSFGWNTEAFF	TRBJ1-1	NA	TRBV5-6	NA
TGTGCCAGCAGCGTCCAAACAGGGGGCGCGGGCAATGGCTACACCTTC	CASSVQTGGAGNGYTF	TRBJ1-2	NA	TRBV9	TRBD1
TGTGCCAGCAGCTTAGAGGCGTCCGGCTACACCTTC	CASSLEASGYTF	TRBJ1-2	NA	TRBV11-2	NA
TGCGCCAGCAGCCTGTATATGGAGGTCGGCGGGGAGCTGTTTTTT	CASSLYMEVGGELFF	TRBJ2-2	NA	TRBV5-1	NA
TGTGCCAGCAGGTTCGGGGGCGGCTACACTGAAGCTTTCTTT	CASRFGGGYTEAFF	TRBJ1-1	NA	TRBV5-5	NA
TGTGCCAGCAGTTTACGAGGGGACTATGGGTCCTACGAGCAGTACTTC	CASSLRGDYGSYEQYF	TRBJ2-7	NA	TRBV27	TRBD2
TGCGCCAGCAGCCAAGCGGACCGTAACTCCGCCTATGGCTACACCTTC	CASSQADRNSAYGYTF	TRBJ1-2	once	TRBV4-1	NA
TGCAGCGTTGGTTGGAACCCAAATGAAAAACTGTTTTTT	CSVGWNPNEKLFF	TRBJ1-4	NA	TRBV29-1	NA
TGTGCCAGCAGCAGATCCCCAGGCGCTGAAGCTTTCTTT	CASSRSPGAEAFF	TRBJ1-1	once	TRBV11-3	NA
TGTGCCAGCAGCCCCGAAAACCAGGGGGCGGGCTATGGCTACACCTTC	CASSPENQGAGYGYTF	TRBJ1-2	NA	TRBV7-8	TRBD1
TGCGCCAGCAGCCGGGAGGGACGGGGGGCAGATACGCAGTATTTT	CASSREGRGADTQYF	TRBJ2-3	once	TRBV5-1	TRBD2
TGTGCCAGCAGTTTATCGGAACCCGTTTATAGCAATCAGCCCCAGCATTTT	CASSLSEPVYSNQPQHF	TRBJ1-5	NA	TRBV27	NA
TGTGCCAGCATCAGGGGGTTGGCTTACACTGAAGCTTTCTTT	CASIRGLAYTEAFF	TRBJ1-1	few	TRBV6-5	TRBD1
TGTGCCAGCAGCTTGGGTAGCTCCCCGGGTCTGGGGAACACTGAAGCTTTCTTT	CASSLGSSPGLGNTEAFF	TRBJ1-1	NA	TRBV5-4	NA
TGTGCCAGCAGTGAAGGAGACACATCCTACGAGCAGTACTTC	CASSEGDTSYEQYF	TRBJ2-7	few	TRBV6-1	NA
TGTGCCAGCAGTTTTTTCCCCCCCCCAGCGGGGTACACAGATACGCAGTATTTT	CASSFFPPPAGYTDTQYF	TRBJ2-3	NA	TRBV27	TRBD2
TGTGCCAGCAGCAATTTACAGGGGACCGGGGAGCTGTTTTTT	CASSNLQGTGELFF	TRBJ2-2	few	TRBV7-9	TRBD1
TGTGCCAGCAGCCCCCCGGTAGCGGGGGGCACAGATACGCAGTATTTT	CASSPPVAGGTDTQYF	TRBJ2-3	NA	TRBV7-6	TRBD2
TGTGCCAGCAGCCAAGAAGGGGGGGAGGGGCAGCCCCAGCATTTT	CASSQEGGEGQPQHF	TRBJ1-5	NA	TRBV3-1/TRBV3-2	NA
TGTGCCAGCAGTTACTCGGGACAGGGCAGGTTAGCTGAAGCTTTCTTT	CASSYSGQGRLAEAFF	TRBJ1-1	NA	TRBV6-6	TRBD1
TGTGCCAGCAGTCAGACCCCCGGGGAGCTGTTTTTT	CASSQTPGELFF	TRBJ2-2	NA	TRBV2	NA
TGTGCCAGCGGCCTACTAGCGGGGGGGGGTTTT	CASGLLAGGGF	TRBJ2-3	NA	TRBV6-6	TRBD2
TGTGCCAGCTCACCAAACCTAGGACTCGGGGACGAGCAGTACTTC	CASSPNLGLGDEQYF	TRBJ2-7	NA	TRBV18	NA
TGTGCCAGCCCAGGAGGCAGGGCCACAACACATGACTTC	CASPGGRATTHDF	TRBJ1-2	NA	TRBV7-2	NA
TGTGCCAGCAGCTTAGGTCTTGGACCCGAGGGCTACACCTTC	CASSLGLGPEGYTF	TRBJ1-2	NA	TRBV7-2	NA
TGTGCCAGCAGTACTGTCCAGGGGACCCTCCACGAGCAGTACTTC	CASSTVQGTLHEQYF	TRBJ2-7	NA	TRBV27	NA
TGTGCCATCAAGGGGGAAGCCTATGGCTACACCTTC	CAIKGEAYGYTF	TRBJ1-2	NA	TRBV10-3	NA
TGTGCCAGCGGTCCTCGGTACGATGGCTACACCTTC	CASGPRYDGYTF	TRBJ1-2	NA	TRBV6-5	NA
TGTGCCAGCAGTATCACAGCAACTAATGAAAAACTGTTTTTT	CASSITATNEKLFF	TRBJ1-4	NA	TRBV6-5	NA
TGCGCCAGCAGCTTGGTCGGCAGAGCAAACGTGAACACTGAAGCTTTCTTT	CASSLVGRANVNTEAFF	TRBJ1-1	NA	TRBV5-1	NA
TGTGCCAGCAGCGAATCAGGGGACGAGCAGTACTTC	CASSESGDEQYF	TRBJ2-7	NA	TRBV13	NA
TGTGCCAGCAGCTTTAGGGGCTTAGGAACCTACGAGCAGTACTTC	CASSFRGLGTYEQYF	TRBJ2-7	NA	TRBV11-1	NA
TGTGCCAGCAGTTTTAGCGGGGGGATGAACACCGGGGAGCTGTTTTTT	CASSFSGGMNTGELFF	TRBJ2-2	NA	TRBV6-5	TRBD2
TGTGCCACCAGCAGAGAAGGCCGACTCACCACAGATACGCAGTATTTT	CATSREGRLTTDTQYF	TRBJ2-3	NA	TRBV15	NA
TGTGCCAGCAGTTACGACATTACCTACAATGAGCAGTTCTTC	CASSYDITYNEQFF	TRBJ2-1	NA	TRBV6-6	NA
TGTGCCAGCAGCTTAGTAGGCGGGGGGGCAAATGAGCAGTTCTTC	CASSLVGGGANEQFF	TRBJ2-1	few	TRBV11-1	TRBD2
TGTGCCACCAGCCCCCGGACAGGGATGGCCAAAAACATTCAGTACTTC	CATSPRTGMAKNIQYF	TRBJ2-4	once	TRBV15	TRBD1
TGTGCCAGCAGTTACTCACGAGGGGGCGTTGTCTCACCCCTCCACTTT	CASSYSRGGVVSPLHF	TRBJ1-6	NA	TRBV6-5	TRBD1
TGTGCCAGCATCGTCGGGCGCCAAATTGATGGCTACACCTTC	CASIVGRQIDGYTF	TRBJ1-2	NA	TRBV5-6	NA
TGTGCCAGCTCACCACAGCAGGGACCTAACACTGAAGCTTTCTTT	CASSPQQGPNTEAFF	TRBJ1-1	once	TRBV18	NA
TGCGCCAGCAGCTTGCTGGCGGGGGGGTACAATGAGCAGTTCTTC	CASSLLAGGYNEQFF	TRBJ2-1	NA	TRBV5-1	TRBD2
TGTGCCAGCAGCTTATTAGGCGTCAGTTTCGGGACTGAAGCTTTCTTT	CASSLLGVSFGTEAFF	TRBJ1-1	NA	TRBV7-2	NA
TGTGCCAGCAGCTTCTTCAGCTCTGGAAACACCATATATTTT	CASSFFSSGNTIYF	TRBJ1-3	NA	TRBV7-9	NA
TGTGCCAGCAGCCAGTCCGCCGGACGGGAACAAGAGACCCAGTACTTC	CASSQSAGREQETQYF	TRBJ2-5	NA	TRBV4-2	NA
TGTGCCAGCAGCTTAATTCAGGGGCATGGCTACACCTTC	CASSLIQGHGYTF	TRBJ1-2	NA	TRBV7-9	NA
TGTGCCAGCAGCTCGGACAGGAACTCCTACAATGAGCAGTTCTTC	CASSSDRNSYNEQFF	TRBJ2-1	NA	TRBV11-2	TRBD1
TGTGCCAGCAGGCCGTTCAGGGACCCCACTGAAGCTTTCTTT	CASRPFRDPTEAFF	TRBJ1-1	NA	TRBV27	NA
TGTGCCAGCAGCTCTATCTCGAACGACCCGAACTATGGCTACACCTTC	CASSSISNDPNYGYTF	TRBJ1-2	NA	TRBV11-2	NA
TGTGCCAGCAGCCAATTACTAGCGGGGGGGCCCGATACGCAGTATTTT	CASSQLLAGGPDTQYF	TRBJ2-3	NA	TRBV3-1/TRBV3-2	TRBD2
TGTGCCAGCAGTGAAGCCAGTGAGGGAGGCACCGGGGAGCTGTTTTTT	CASSEASEGGTGELFF	TRBJ2-2	NA	TRBV6-1	NA
TGTGCCAGCAGTTACCCGAATGGGGCAGGGAAAACTGAAGCTTTCTTT	CASSYPNGAGKTEAFF	TRBJ1-1	NA	TRBV6-6	NA
TGTGCCAGCAGCTTAGTAGGGGGGACTAGCGGTATCAATGAGCAGTTCTTC	CASSLVGGTSGINEQFF	TRBJ2-1	NA	TRBV11-2	TRBD2
TGTGCCAGCAGTGGGAACTATAGGGGGACAGGGCGAAACGAGCAGTACTTC	CASSGNYRGTGRNEQYF	TRBJ2-7	NA	TRBV6-1	TRBD1
TGTGCCACCAGCCCAGGACAGTCCTACGAGCAGTACTTC	CATSPGQSYEQYF	TRBJ2-7	NA	TRBV24-1	NA
TGTGCCAGCAGCTTTTACGAACCGGTAGCTTTCTTT	CASSFYEPVAFF	TRBJ1-1	NA	TRBV7-9	NA
TGTGCCAGCAGCCAAGACTGGGGGGGTAGGAATGAGCAGTTCTTC	CASSQDWGGRNEQFF	TRBJ2-1	NA	TRBV3-1/TRBV3-2	TRBD2
TGTGCCAGTAGTATAGAAGGGACGGTGGACGAGCAGTACTTC	CASSIEGTVDEQYF	TRBJ2-7	NA	TRBV19	NA
TGTGCCAGCAGCGTAGGAAGCGCCGGTGGGCTAACAGATACGCAGTATTTT	CASSVGSAGGLTDTQYF	TRBJ2-3	NA	TRBV9	NA
TGTGCCAGCAGTCCGACTCACAGGGGGCGTAACTATGGCTACACCTTC	CASSPTHRGRNYGYTF	TRBJ1-2	NA	TRBV6-2/TRBV6-3	TRBD1